The 10 T cell receptor beta chains in this list originate from one sample, sequenced in a study of human T cells and chemical hapten exposure. The time point here: patch test 1, 2 weeks after DPC sensitization. Treatment in this sample: therapeutic diphenylcyclopropenone sensitization with weekly scalp DPC. TCRdb reprocessed the RACE reads via MiXCR and lists one record per CDR3 protein. The sample holds about 56,000 distinct CDR3 sequences; approximately 8.6% are singletons and the top ten take 10% to 15%. The source material was whole blood, sampled in connection with sensitization to the hapten diphenylcyclopropenone (DPC). The receptors stem from a woman in her thirties or forties with alopecia areata. Some clones in this sample may be carry-over from other donors' samples.

This clonotype has ten or more counts. The chain recombines TRBV5-4 with TRBJ1-4; 7 nucleotides agree with TRBD1. CDR3 length: 14 amino acids. Germline CDR1 and CDR2: SGHNT and YYREEE (reference sequence). V lost 4 bases, J lost 4 bases, and 4 bases stayed unmatched. The CDR3 is CASSPGQNNEKLFF. DNA for the CDR3: TGTGCCAGCAGCCCGGGACAGAATAATGAAAAACTGTTTTTT.

This clonotype was observed at least ten times. The chain uses TRBV6-1 and TRBJ1-1; D is unclear. This CDR3 comprises 13 residues. CDR1 is MNHNS and CDR2 is SASEGT in the germline V gene. The V end was cut by 0 bases, the J end by 4 bases, with 6 bases between. In DNA form, the CDR3 reads TGTGCCAGCAGTGAAGCGTGGACCACTGAAGCTTTCTTT. Translation gives CASSEAWTTEAFF.

In this sample, this clonotype turned up a few times. V and J are TRBV27 and TRBJ1-6; D uncertain. Trimming pared 3 bases from V and 4 bases from J, leaving 7 bases between. The CDR3 runs 14 residues. From germline, CDR1 is MNHEY and CDR2 SMNVEV (reference sequence). The DNA of the CDR3 is TGTGCCAGCAGTTTGGGTTTTTATAATTCACCCCTCCACTTT. Amino acids: CASSLGFYNSPLHF.

This clonotype was detected ten times or more. V is TRBV7-2 and J is TRBJ2-3; 8 bases line up with TRBD2. This CDR3 region has 17 residues. CDR1 is SGHTA and CDR2 is FQGNSA in the germline V gene. Trimming took 5 bases from V and 0 from J; bases not matched to a gene: 10. CDR3 nucleotide sequence: TGTGCCAGCAGCCCCCGGGGTAGCGGGGTTAGCACAGATACGCAGTATTTT. Translated: CASSPRGSGVSTDTQYF.

The genes are TRBV27 and TRBJ2-7, with 8 bases lining up with TRBD1. This CDR3 spans 14 amino acids. The J segment lost 7 bases and the V segment lost 10 bases, leaving 15 bases of the junction unmatched. Germline loops: CDR1 MNHEY, CDR2 SMNVEV (reference sequence). CDR3 residues: CANTKFRTGREQYF. In DNA form, the CDR3 reads TGTGCCAACACTAAATTCCGGACAGGGAGGGAGCAGTACTTC.

The chain uses TRBV20-1 and TRBJ2-5; D is perhaps TRBD2 (5 bases). The germline gives CDR1 DFQATT, CDR2 SNEGSKA (reference sequence). This CDR3 contains 13 residues. V lost 0 bases to trimming and J lost 4 bases, with 9 bases between them. The CDR3 reads CSARETGGETQYF. CDR3 nucleotides: TGCAGTGCTAGAGAGACCGGAGGAGAGACCCAGTACTTC.

This clonotype was picked up many times. This chain connects TRBV24-1 to TRBJ2-5; the match to TRBD1 covers 8 bases. V shed 9 bases, J shed 4 bases, and the junction held 9 bases outside the gene matches. CDR1 KGHDR and CDR2 SFDVKD come from the germline V gene. The CDR3 loop spans 14 amino acids. The CDR3 bases are TGTGCCACCGCTAGCCACGACAGGGGAGAGACCCAGTACTTC. Amino acids: CATASHDRGETQYF.

This clonotype was counted only a few times. The chain joins TRBV12-3 or TRBV12-4 to TRBJ1-2; D is ambiguous. This CDR3 region has 16 residues. Trimming removed 7 bases at V and 8 bases at J, with 26 bases between. The CDR3 region has the DNA TGTGCCAGCACCCTGAATTACGGGGAATCCCCTAACGGCTACACCTTC. Translated, it gives CASTLNYGESPNGYTF.

The V gene is TRBV6-1, the J gene TRBJ2-7, with TRBD2 identical over 9 bases. Trimming removed 1 base from V and 4 bases from J; junction bases left unmatched: 5. The CDR3 sequence is 15 residues long. The germline V gene encodes CDR1 MNHNS and CDR2 SASEGT. The chain's CDR3 is CASSEGSGGFYEQYF. The CDR3 coding sequence is TGTGCCAGCAGTGAAGGGAGCGGGGGGTTTTACGAGCAGTACTTC.

This clonotype was counted at least ten times. This chain uses TRBV5-4 with TRBJ2-1; 10 positions agree with TRBD2. The CDR3 length is 17 residues. Losses at the gene ends were 4 bases for V and 12 bases for J; bases not matched to a gene: 19. Germline V gene lookup returns CDR1 SGHNT and CDR2 YYREEE (reference sequence). The CDR3 loop is CASSPTPRLAGASGQFF. In DNA form, the CDR3 reads TGTGCCAGCAGCCCGACACCTCGTCTAGCGGGGGCTTCTGGGCAGTTCTTC. The full variable domain, its missing parts supplied by reference TRBV5-4 and TRBJ2-1, is ETGVTQSPTHLIKTRGQQVTLRCSSQSGHNTVSWYQQALGQGPQFIFQYYREEENGRGNFPPRFSGLQFPNYSSELNVNALELDDSALYLCASSPTPRLAGASGQFFGPGTRLTVL.